This T cell receptor (beta chain) originates from a study of prognosis after radiotherapy for stage I lung cancer. With two-round multiplex PCR, TCR beta CDR3 sequences were amplified from genomic DNA. Initially, in first-round PCR, primers specific to each TRBV and TRBJ gene were used. Using its own MiXCR run on the multiplex PCR reads, TCRdb lists one record per CDR3 protein. Among roughly 13,000 distinct CDR3 sequences listed, 37% were seen once. This clonotype was recorded at least ten times. V shed 8 bases and J 0 bases; nucleotides not matched to a gene: 16. The CDR3 runs 19 residues. Germline V lookup: CDR1 SGHDN, CDR2 FVKESK.

The rearrangement uses TRBV14 and TRBJ2-6; 7 bases match TRBD1. Source: PBMCs, taken before or after stereotactic body radiation therapy (not recorded which). The sequence derives from a donor at least 50 years old with non-small cell lung cancer. In nucleotides, the CDR3 is TGTGCCAGCGTCTGGCAAAAAGGACAGGTACTCTCTGGGGCCAACGTCCTGACTTTC. Translated, it gives CASVWQKGQVLSGANVLTF. The full variable domain, with the rest looked up from reference TRBV14 and TRBJ2-6, is EAGVTQFPSHSVIEKGQTVTLRCDPISGHDNLYWYRRVMGKEIKFLLHFVKESKQDESGMPNNRFLAERTGGTYSTLKVQPAELEDSGVYFCASVWQKGQVLSGANVLTFGAGSRLTVL.